One sample yielded the 3 T cell receptor beta chains listed below, sequenced in a study of blood T cell repertoires in COVID-19. TCRdb's table, derived via immunoSEQ multiplex PCR, lists solely in-frame clones and lacks some. The sample shows roughly 250,000 clones, less than 90% of them seen only once. The sample consisted of PBMCs or T cells enriched from blood (not recorded which). All receptors derive from a woman between 50 and 59 years old who had recovered from COVID-19.

The chain carries TRBV11-2 and TRBJ1-4; D is undetermined. Trimming took 0 bases from V and 8 from J, leaving 7 bases between them. CDR1 is SGHAT and CDR2 is FQNNGV in the germline V gene. The CDR3 consists of 13 residues. The CDR3 protein is CASSLDRREKLFF. DNA of the CDR3: TGTGCCAGCAGCTTAGATCGGAGGGAAAAACTGTTTTTT.

The chain uses TRBV6-1 and TRBJ1-5; D ambiguous. The V gene lost 3 bases and the J gene lost 2 bases, with 11 bases spanning the gap. CDR3 length: 15 amino acids. In germline, CDR1 is MNHNS, CDR2 SASEGT. The DNA for the CDR3 is TGTGCCAGCAGTGATCCGTATCTCGGCAATCAGCCCCAGCATTTT. Its protein product is CASSDPYLGNQPQHF.

This chain links TRBV7-2 with TRBJ1-2, with 8 bases identical to TRBD1. The CDR3 is made up of 15 amino acids. V trimming: 6 bases; J trimming: 6 bases; junction bases outside the gene matches: 12. Germline V gives CDR1 SGHTA, CDR2 FQGNSA. In DNA, the CDR3 is TGTGCCAGCAGTACCAGCCGGACAGGGTCCCATGGCTACACCTTC. This codes for CASSTSRTGSHGYTF.